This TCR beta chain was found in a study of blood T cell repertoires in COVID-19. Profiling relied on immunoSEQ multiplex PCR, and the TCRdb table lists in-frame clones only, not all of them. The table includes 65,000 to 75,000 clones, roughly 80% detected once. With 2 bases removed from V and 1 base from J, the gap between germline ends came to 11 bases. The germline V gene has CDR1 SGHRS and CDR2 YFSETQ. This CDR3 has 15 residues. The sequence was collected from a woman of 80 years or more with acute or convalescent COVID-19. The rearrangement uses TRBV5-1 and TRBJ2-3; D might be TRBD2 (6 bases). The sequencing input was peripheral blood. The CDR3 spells CASSFPGVGTDTQYF. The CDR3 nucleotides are TGCGCCAGCAGCTTTCCGGGAGTCGGCACAGATACGCAGTATTTT.